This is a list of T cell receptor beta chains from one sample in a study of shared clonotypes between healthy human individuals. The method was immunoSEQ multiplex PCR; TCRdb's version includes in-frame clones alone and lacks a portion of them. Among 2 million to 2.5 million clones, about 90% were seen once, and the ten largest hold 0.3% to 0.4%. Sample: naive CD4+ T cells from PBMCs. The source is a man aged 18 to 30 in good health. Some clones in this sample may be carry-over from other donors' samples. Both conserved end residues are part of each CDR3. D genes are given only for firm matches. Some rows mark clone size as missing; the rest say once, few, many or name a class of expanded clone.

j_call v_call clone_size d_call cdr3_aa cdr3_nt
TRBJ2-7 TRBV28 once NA CASSPAGQRDEQYF TGTGCCAGCAGCCCCGCGGGACAGCGTGACGAGCAGTACTTC
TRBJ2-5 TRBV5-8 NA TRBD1 CASGQGAWKEETQYF TGTGCCAGCGGGCAGGGGGCTTGGAAGGAAGAGACCCAGTACTTC
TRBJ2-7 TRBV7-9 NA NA CASSSYISGALKQYF TGTGCCAGCAGCTCGTATATTAGTGGGGCTCTAAAGCAGTACTTC
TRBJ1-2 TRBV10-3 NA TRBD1 CAISEQGAMYGYTF TGTGCCATCAGTGAACAGGGGGCTATGTATGGCTACACCTTC
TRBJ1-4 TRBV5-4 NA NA CASSLARVTNEKLFF TGTGCCAGCAGCTTGGCAAGGGTCACTAATGAAAAACTGTTTTTT
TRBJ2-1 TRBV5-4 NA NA CASSLEGLDNEQFF TGTGCCAGCAGCTTGGAGGGACTGGACAATGAGCAGTTCTTC
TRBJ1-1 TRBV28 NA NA CATLDDRTGRAFF TGTGCCACCTTAGACGACAGGACGGGGCGGGCTTTCTTT
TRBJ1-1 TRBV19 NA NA CASSDRNQNTEAFF TGTGCCAGTAGTGACAGGAACCAGAACACTGAAGCTTTCTTT
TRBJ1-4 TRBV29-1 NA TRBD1 CSVGRTGGDEKLFF TGCAGCGTTGGCCGGACAGGGGGTGATGAAAAACTGTTTTTT
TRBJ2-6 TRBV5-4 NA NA CASSLYGTRGANVLTF TGTGCTAGCAGCTTGTATGGTACCAGGGGGGCCAACGTCCTGACTTTC
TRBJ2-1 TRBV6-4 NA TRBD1 CASSDGTGGVEQFF TGTGCCAGCAGTGACGGGACAGGGGGCGTTGAGCAGTTCTTC
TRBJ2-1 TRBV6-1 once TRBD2 CASSVWGEGRFNEQFF TGTGCCAGCAGTGTCTGGGGGGAGGGTAGATTCAATGAGCAGTTCTTC
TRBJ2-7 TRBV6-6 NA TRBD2 CASSPRREGQYF TGTGCCAGCAGTCCCCGTCGGGAGGGGCAGTACTTC
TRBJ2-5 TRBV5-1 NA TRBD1 CASSFGQGQETQYF TGCGCCAGCAGCTTTGGACAGGGCCAAGAGACCCAGTACTTC
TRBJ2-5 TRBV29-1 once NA CSVAGQYQETQYF TGCAGCGTGGCAGGACAGTACCAAGAGACCCAGTACTTC
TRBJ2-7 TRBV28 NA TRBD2 CASSLWGLAGSDEQYF TGTGCCAGCAGTTTATGGGGACTAGCGGGAAGTGACGAGCAGTACTTC
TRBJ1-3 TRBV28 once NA CASSLPGAAGNTIYF TGTGCCAGCAGTTTGCCGGGGGCGGCTGGAAACACCATATATTTT
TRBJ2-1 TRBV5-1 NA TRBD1 CASSHRDRGLNEQFF TGCGCCAGCAGCCACCGGGACAGGGGGCTGAATGAGCAGTTCTTC
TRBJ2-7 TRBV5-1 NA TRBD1 CASSLAGQGASHEQYF TGCGCCAGCAGCTTGGCTGGACAGGGGGCGTCCCACGAGCAGTACTTC
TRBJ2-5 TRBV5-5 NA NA CASSTGSQETQYF TGTGCCAGCAGCACTGGGTCGCAAGAGACCCAGTACTTC
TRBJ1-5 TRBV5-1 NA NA CASSLSGGGSNQPQHF TGCGCCAGCAGCTTGTCCGGGGGCGGTAGCAATCAGCCCCAGCATTTT
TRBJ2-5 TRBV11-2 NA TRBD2 CASSSWTSGLETQYF TGTGCCAGCAGCTCCTGGACTAGCGGGTTAGAGACCCAGTACTTC
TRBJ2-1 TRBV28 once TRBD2 CASSLGTNRAGGPGNEQFF TGTGCCAGCAGTTTGGGAACAAATCGGGCGGGAGGGCCAGGTAATGAGCAGTTCTTC
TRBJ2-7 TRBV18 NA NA CASSPTGDRYEQYF TGTGCCAGCTCACCCACGGGGGATCGCTACGAGCAGTACTTC
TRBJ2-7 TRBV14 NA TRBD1 CASSPGQAQRFGEQYF TGTGCCAGCAGCCCGGGACAGGCCCAGCGTTTTGGGGAGCAGTACTTC
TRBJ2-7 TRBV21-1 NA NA CASSGGRTGVSYEQYF TGTGCCAGCAGCGGGGGAAGGACAGGGGTGTCCTACGAGCAGTACTTC
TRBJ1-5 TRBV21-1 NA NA CASSKARATNQPQHF TGTGCCAGCAGCAAAGCGCGGGCAACTAATCAGCCCCAGCATTTT
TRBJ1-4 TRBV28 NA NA CASRPRPGRNEKLFF TGTGCCAGCAGGCCAAGACCGGGCCGGAATGAAAAACTGTTTTTT
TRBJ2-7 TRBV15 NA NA CATSRGGDAYEQYF TGTGCCACCAGCAGAGGGGGGGATGCCTACGAGCAGTACTTC
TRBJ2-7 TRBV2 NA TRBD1 CASRAGGADGEQYF TGTGCCAGCCGGGCAGGGGGCGCCGATGGCGAGCAGTACTTC
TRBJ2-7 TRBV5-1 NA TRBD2 CASSASGSIYEQYF TGCGCCAGCAGCGCTAGCGGGAGTATCTACGAGCAGTACTTC
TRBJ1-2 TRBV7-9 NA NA CASSLAGGPYGYTF TGTGCCAGCAGCTTAGCAGGGGGTCCCTATGGCTACACCTTC
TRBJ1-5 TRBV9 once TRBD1 CASSVGAGGSGQPQHF TGTGCCAGCAGCGTAGGGGCAGGGGGCTCGGGTCAGCCCCAGCATTTT
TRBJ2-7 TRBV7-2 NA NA CASSFSRPGTSYEQYF TGTGCCAGCAGCTTTAGCCGGCCGGGCACCTCCTACGAGCAGTACTTC
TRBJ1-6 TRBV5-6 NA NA CASSLGGRNSPLHF TGTGCCAGCAGCCTCGGGGGCAGAAATTCACCCCTCCACTTT
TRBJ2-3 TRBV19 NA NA CASSMGVHTDTQYF TGTGCCAGTAGTATGGGGGTCCACACAGATACGCAGTATTTT
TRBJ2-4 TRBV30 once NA CAWSEDVAKNIQYF TGTGCCTGGAGTGAGGACGTAGCCAAAAACATTCAGTACTTC
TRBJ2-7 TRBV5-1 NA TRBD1 CASSVDRNYEQYF TGCGCCAGCAGCGTGGACAGGAACTACGAGCAGTACTTC
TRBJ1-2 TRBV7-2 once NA CASSQERAGLVYGYTF TGTGCCAGCAGCCAAGAACGTGCAGGGCTCGTCTATGGCTACACCTTC
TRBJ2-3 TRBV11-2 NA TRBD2 CASSLAGTSGRRHTQYF TGTGCCAGCAGCTTAGCCGGTACTAGCGGGAGGCGACATACGCAGTATTTT